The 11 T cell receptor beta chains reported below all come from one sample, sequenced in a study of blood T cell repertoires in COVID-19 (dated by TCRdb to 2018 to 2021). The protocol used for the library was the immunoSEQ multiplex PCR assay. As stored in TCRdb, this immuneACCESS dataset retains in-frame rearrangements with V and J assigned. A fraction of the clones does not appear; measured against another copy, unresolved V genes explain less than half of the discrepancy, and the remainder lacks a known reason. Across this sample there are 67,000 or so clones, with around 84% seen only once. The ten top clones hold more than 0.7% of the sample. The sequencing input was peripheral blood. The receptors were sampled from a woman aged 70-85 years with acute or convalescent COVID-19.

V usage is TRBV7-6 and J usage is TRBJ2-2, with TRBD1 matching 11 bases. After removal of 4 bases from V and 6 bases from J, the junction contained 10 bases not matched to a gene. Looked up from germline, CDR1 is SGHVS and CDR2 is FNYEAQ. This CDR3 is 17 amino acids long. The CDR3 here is CASSWTGGLIFAGELFF. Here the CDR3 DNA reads TGTGCCAGCAGCTGGACAGGGGGCCTTATTTTCGCCGGGGAGCTGTTTTTT.

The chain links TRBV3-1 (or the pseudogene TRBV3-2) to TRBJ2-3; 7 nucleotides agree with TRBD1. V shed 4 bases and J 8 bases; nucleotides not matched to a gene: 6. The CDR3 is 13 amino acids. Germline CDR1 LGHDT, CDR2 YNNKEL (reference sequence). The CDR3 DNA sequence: TGTGCCAGCAGCCTCAGGGGGATGGGTACGCAGTATTTT. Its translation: CASSLRGMGTQYF.

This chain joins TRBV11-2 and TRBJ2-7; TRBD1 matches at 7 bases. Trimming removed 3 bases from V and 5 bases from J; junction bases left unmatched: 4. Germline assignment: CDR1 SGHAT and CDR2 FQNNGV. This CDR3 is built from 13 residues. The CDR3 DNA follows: TGTGCCAGCAGCTTGGACAGGACAAACGAGCAGTACTTC. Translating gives CASSLDRTNEQYF.

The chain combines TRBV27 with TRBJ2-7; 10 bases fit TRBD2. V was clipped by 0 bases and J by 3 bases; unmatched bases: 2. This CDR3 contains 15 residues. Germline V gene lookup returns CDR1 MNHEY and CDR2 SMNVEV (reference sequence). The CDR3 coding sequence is TGTGCCAGCAGTTTATCATGGACTAGCGGCTACGAGCAGTACTTC. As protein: CASSLSWTSGYEQYF.

This CDR3 reads CASSLRQGGSEAFF. CDR3 sequence (DNA): TGTGCCAGCAGCTTACGACAGGGAGGTTCTGAAGCTTTCTTT. J is TRBJ1-1 and V is TRBV5-4, with TRBD1 matching 7 bases. CDR3 size: 14 residues. V gave up 2 bases and J gave up 6 bases; unmatched junction bases: 7. The germline V gene encodes CDR1 SGHNT and CDR2 YYREEE (reference sequence).

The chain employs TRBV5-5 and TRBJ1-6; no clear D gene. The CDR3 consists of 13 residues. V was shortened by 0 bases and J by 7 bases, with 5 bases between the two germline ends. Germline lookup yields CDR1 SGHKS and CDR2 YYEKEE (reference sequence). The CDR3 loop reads CASSLVRNSPLHF. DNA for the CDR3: TGTGCCAGCAGCTTGGTTCGGAATTCACCCCTCCACTTT.

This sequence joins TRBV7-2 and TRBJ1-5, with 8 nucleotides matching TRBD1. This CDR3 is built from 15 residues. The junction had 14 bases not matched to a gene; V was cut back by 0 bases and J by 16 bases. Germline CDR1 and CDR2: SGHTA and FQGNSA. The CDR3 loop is CASSLASGTGHLPHF. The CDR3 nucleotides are TGTGCCAGCAGCTTAGCCTCCGGGACAGGCCACTTGCCCCATTTT.

In DNA, the CDR3 is TGTGCCAGCTCACCAACCCTAGCGGTTCTCTCCTACGAGCAGTACTTC. Residues: CASSPTLAVLSYEQYF. The chain carries TRBV18 and TRBJ2-7, with 7 bases aligning to TRBD2. After removal of 2 bases from V and 0 bases from J, the junction contained 7 bases not matched to a gene. The CDR3 is 16 residues long. The germline V gene encodes CDR1 KGHSH and CDR2 LQKENI.

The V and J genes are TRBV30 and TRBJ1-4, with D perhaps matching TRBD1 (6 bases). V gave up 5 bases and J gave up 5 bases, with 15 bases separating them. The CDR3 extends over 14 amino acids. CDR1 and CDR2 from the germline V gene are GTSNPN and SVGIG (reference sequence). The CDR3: CAWGQQGTNEKLFF. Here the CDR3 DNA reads TGTGCCTGGGGCCAACAGGGTACAAATGAAAAACTGTTTTTT.

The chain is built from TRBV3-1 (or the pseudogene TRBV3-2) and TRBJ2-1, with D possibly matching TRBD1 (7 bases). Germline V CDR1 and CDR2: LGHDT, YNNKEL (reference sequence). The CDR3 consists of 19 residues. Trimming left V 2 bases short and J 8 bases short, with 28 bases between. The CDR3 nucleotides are TGTGCCAGCAGCCAAAAAGCCATAGGGAGGACAGGACGAAATTATGAGCAGTTCTTC. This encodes CASSQKAIGRTGRNYEQFF.

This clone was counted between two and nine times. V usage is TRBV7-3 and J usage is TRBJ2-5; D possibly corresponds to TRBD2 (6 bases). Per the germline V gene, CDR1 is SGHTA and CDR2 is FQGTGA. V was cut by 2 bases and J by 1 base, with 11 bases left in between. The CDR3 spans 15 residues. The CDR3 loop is CASSLAGLGQETQYF. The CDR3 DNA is TGTGCCAGCAGCTTAGCGGGGTTAGGCCAAGAGACCCAGTACTTC.